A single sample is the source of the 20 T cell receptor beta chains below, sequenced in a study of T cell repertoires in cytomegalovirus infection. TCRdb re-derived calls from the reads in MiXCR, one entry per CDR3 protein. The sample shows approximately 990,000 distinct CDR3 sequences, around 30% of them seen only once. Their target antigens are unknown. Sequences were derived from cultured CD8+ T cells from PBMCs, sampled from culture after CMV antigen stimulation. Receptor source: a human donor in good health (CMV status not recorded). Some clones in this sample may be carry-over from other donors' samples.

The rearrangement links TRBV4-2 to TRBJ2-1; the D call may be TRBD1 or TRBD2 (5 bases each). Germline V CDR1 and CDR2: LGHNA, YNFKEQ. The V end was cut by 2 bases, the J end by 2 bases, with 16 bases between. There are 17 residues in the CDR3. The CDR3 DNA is TGTGCCAGCAGCCAAAGAGGGACGGCTGGAACCTACAATGAGCAGTTCTTC. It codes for CASSQRGTAGTYNEQFF.

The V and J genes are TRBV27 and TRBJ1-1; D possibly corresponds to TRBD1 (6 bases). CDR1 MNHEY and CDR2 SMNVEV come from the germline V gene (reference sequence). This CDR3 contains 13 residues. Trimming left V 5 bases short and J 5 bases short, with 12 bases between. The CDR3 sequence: CASSIGQRTEAFF. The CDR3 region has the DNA TGTGCCAGCAGTATAGGACAGAGGACTGAAGCTTTCTTT.

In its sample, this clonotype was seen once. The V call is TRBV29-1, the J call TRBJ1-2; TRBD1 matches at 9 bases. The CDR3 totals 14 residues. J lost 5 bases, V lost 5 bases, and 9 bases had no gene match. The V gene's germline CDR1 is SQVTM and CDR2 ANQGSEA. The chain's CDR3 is CSVNTGGVFYGYTF. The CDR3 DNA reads TGCAGCGTTAATACAGGGGGCGTTTTTTATGGCTACACCTTC.

This CDR3 is CASSPYWDRSLEQYF. The CDR3, as DNA: TGTGCCAGCAGCCCCTACTGGGACAGGTCACTCGAGCAGTACTTC. This chain links TRBV3-1 with TRBJ2-7, with 8 nucleotides matching TRBD1. After removal of 4 bases from V and 6 bases from J, the junction contained 11 bases not matched to a gene. Germline V CDR1 and CDR2: LGHDT, YNNKEL (reference sequence). The CDR3 has 15 residues.

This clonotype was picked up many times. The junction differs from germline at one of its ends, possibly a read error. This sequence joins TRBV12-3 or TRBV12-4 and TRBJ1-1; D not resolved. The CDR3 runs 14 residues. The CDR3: CASSLGRTNTEAFF. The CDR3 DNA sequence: TGTGCCAGCAGCTTAGGGAGAACGAACACTGAAGCTTTCTTT.

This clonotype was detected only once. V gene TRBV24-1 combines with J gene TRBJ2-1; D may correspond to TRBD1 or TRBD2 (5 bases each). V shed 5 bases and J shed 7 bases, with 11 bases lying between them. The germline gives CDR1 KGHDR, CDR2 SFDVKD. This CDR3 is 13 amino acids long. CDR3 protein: CATSGVRENEQFF. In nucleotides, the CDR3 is TGTGCCACCAGTGGCGTCAGGGAGAATGAGCAGTTCTTC.

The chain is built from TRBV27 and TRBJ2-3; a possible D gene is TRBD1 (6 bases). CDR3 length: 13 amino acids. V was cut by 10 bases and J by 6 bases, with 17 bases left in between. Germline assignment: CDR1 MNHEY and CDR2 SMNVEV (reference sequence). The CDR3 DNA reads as TGTGCCACCCTGGGGGCCTGGGGCGATACGCAGTATTTT. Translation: CATLGAWGDTQYF.

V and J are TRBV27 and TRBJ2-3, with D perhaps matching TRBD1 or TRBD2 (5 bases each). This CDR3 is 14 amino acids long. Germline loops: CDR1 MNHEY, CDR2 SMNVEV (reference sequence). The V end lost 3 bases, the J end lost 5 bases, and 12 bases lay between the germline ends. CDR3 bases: TGTGCCAGCAGTTTGGGGGTTTCGATAGATACGCAGTATTTT. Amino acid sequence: CASSLGVSIDTQYF.

CDR3: CASSVGAGGNNEQFF. The CDR3 DNA sequence: TGTGCCAGCAGTGTGGGAGCGGGGGGCAACAATGAGCAGTTCTTC. This chain links TRBV2 with TRBJ2-1; 9 bases line up with TRBD2. The junction had 6 bases not matched to a gene; V was cut back by 4 bases and J by 5 bases. Germline values: CDR1 SNHLY, CDR2 FYNNEI. The CDR3 extends over 15 amino acids.

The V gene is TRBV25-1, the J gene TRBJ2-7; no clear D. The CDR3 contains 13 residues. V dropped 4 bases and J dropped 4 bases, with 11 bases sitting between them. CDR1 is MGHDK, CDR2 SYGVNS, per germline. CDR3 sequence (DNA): TGTGCCAGCAGTGCGGGCCTGAGGTACGAGCAGTACTTC. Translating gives CASSAGLRYEQYF.

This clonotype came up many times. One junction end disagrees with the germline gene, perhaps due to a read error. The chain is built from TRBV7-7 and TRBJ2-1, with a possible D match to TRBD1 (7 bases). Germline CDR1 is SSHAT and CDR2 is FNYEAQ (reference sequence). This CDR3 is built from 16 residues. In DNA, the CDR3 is TGTGCTAGCAGCTTAGGAGGGACAGTGGTGTATGATGAGCAGTTCTTC. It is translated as CASSLGGTVVYDEQFF.

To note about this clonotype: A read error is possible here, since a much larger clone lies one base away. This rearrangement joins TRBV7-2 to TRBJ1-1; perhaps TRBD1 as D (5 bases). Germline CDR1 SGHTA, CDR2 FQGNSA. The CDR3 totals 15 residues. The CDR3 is CASNLVETANTEAFF. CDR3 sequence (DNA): TGTGCCAGCAACTTAGTCGAGACAGCGAACACTGAAGCTTTCTTT.

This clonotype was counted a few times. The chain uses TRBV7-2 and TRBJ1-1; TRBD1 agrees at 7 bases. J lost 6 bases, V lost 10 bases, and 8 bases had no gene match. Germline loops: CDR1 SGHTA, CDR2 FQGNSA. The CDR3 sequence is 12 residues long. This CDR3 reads CAILKQGAEAFF. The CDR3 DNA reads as TGTGCCATCCTAAAGCAGGGGGCTGAAGCTTTCTTT.

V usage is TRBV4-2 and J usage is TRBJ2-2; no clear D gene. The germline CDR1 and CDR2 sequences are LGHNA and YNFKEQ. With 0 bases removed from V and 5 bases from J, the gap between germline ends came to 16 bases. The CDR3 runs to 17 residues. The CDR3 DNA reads TGTGCCAGCAGCCAAGATCTTCCGGGCCGGGCAACCGGGGAGCTGTTTTTT. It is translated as CASSQDLPGRATGELFF.

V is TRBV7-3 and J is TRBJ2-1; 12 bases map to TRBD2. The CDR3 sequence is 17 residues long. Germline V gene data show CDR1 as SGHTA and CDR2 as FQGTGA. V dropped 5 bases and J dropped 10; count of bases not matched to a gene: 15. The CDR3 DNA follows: TGTGCCAGCAGCCTCCCGACTAGCGGGGGAGACAAAGGGGAGCAGTTCTTC. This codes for CASSLPTSGGDKGEQFF.

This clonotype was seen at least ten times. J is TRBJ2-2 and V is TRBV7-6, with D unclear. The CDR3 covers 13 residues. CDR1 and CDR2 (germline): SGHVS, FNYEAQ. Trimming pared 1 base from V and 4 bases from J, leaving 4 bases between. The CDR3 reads CASSLETTGELFF. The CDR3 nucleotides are TGTGCCAGCAGCTTAGAGACCACCGGGGAGCTGTTTTTT. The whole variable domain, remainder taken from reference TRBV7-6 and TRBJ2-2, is GAGVSQSPRYKVTKRGQDVALRCDPISGHVSLYWYRQALGQGPEFLTYFNYEAQQDKSGLPNDRFSAERPEGSISTLTIQRTEQRDSAMYRCASSLETTGELFFGEGSRLTVL.

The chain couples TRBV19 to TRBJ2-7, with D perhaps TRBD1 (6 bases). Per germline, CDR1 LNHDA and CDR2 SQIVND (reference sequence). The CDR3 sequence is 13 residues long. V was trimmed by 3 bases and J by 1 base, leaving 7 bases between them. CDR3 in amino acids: CASSIGTSYEQYV. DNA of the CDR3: TGTGCCAGTAGTATTGGGACATCCTACGAGCAGTACGTC.

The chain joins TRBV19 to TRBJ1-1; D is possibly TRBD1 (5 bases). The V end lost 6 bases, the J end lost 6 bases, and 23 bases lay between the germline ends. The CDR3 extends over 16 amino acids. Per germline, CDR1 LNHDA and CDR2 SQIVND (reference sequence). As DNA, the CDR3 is TGTGCCAGTAGCCTGGGCGAGGGGCCTGGGAGCTCTGAAGCTTTCTTT. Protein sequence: CASSLGEGPGSSEAFF.

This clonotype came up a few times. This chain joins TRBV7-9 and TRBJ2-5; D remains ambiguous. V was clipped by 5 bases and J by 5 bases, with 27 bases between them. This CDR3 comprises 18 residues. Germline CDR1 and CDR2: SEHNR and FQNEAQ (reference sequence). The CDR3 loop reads CASSPLWEGFVLGETQYF. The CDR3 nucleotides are TGTGCCAGCAGCCCCCTGTGGGAAGGGTTTGTTCTCGGGGAGACCCAGTACTTC.

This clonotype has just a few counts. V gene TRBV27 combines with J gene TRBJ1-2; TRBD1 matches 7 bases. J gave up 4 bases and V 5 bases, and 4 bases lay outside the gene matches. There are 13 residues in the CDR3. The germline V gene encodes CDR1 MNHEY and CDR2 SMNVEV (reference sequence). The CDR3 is CASSQRGPYGYTF. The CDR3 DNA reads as TGTGCCAGCAGTCAAAGGGGGCCCTATGGCTACACCTTC.